Listed below are T cell receptor beta chains from one sample, sequenced in a study of cytomegalovirus exposure and HLA in healthy donors. Sequenced by immunoSEQ multiplex PCR; TCRdb stores in-frame clones only, minus some. This table has over 150,000 clones, roughly three quarters appearing once. Sequencing used PBMCs. All receptors derive from a man in his 60s in good health and CMV-seronegative. The CDR3 runs from the conserved cysteine through the conserved F or W. A D gene is named only where the DNA matches it firmly. Size values are once, few and many counts, or a class for expanded clones, and some rows have none.

abundance | len | d_gene | j_gene | v_gene | CDR3nt | CDR3aa
- | 14 | - | TRBJ1-1 | TRBV5-5 | TGTGCCAGCAGCTCTCAGGGTGGGGTCACTGAAGCTTTCTTT | CASSSQGGVTEAFF
once | 11 | - | TRBJ1-2 | TRBV9 | TGTGCCAGCAGCTCGACAGCCAAATACACCTTC | CASSSTAKYTF
few | 13 | - | TRBJ1-5 | TRBV10-3 | TGTGCCATCCGAGGGGACTCCCAGGGGCCCCAGCATTTT | CAIRGDSQGPQHF
- | 15 | - | TRBJ2-2 | TRBV6-5 | TGTGCCAGCAATTCGCCAGGCGCTGGAATCCGGGAGCTGTTTTTT | CASNSPGAGIRELFF
- | 9 | - | TRBJ1-5 | TRBV21-1 | TGTGCCAGAAATCAACCCCAGCATTTT | CARNQPQHF
few | 11 | - | TRBJ2-5 | TRBV7-8 | TGTGCCAGCCTAACTGAAGAGACCCAGTACTTC | CASLTEETQYF
- | 14 | - | TRBJ2-1 | TRBV7-9 | TGTGCCAGCACCGGATCCAGCTCGACAAATGAGCAGTTCTTC | CASTGSSSTNEQFF
- | 15 | TRBD1 | TRBJ2-5 | TRBV5-1 | TGCGCCAGCAGCTTTATGGACAGGGGTCGGGAGACCCAGTACTTC | CASSFMDRGRETQYF
- | 15 | - | TRBJ2-7 | TRBV6-5 | TGTGCCAGCAGTTACTCGATACAGGAACCTTACGAGCAGTACTTC | CASSYSIQEPYEQYF
- | 15 | TRBD2 | TRBJ2-1 | TRBV7-2 | TGTGCCAGCAGCTTAGGCGGGGGAACCTACAATGAGCAGTTCTTC | CASSLGGGTYNEQFF
- | 14 | TRBD2 | TRBJ2-1 | TRBV10-3 | TGTGCCATCAGTGAGAGCGGGAAGTACAATGAGCAGTTCTTC | CAISESGKYNEQFF
- | 13 | - | TRBJ1-2 | TRBV5-1 | TGCGCCAGCAGCTTCGACAACCGGGGAGGCTACACCTTC | CASSFDNRGGYTF
- | 14 | - | TRBJ2-3 | TRBV7-2 | TGTGCCAGCAGCGCCCGCTCACAGGCAGATACGCAGTATTTT | CASSARSQADTQYF
- | 15 | TRBD1 | TRBJ2-7 | TRBV15 | TGTGCCACCAGCAGAGATCCCGCAGGGGGCTACGAGCAGTACTTC | CATSRDPAGGYEQYF
- | 14 | TRBD1 | TRBJ2-7 | TRBV11-2 | TGTGCCAGCAGCTTAGGGGACAGCTCCTACGAGCAGTACTTC | CASSLGDSSYEQYF
- | 14 | TRBD1 | TRBJ2-2 | TRBV2 | TGTGCCAGCGTTGGGACAGGGCGGGCCGGGGAGCTGTTTTTT | CASVGTGRAGELFF
- | 15 | TRBD2 | TRBJ2-3 | TRBV2 | TGTGCCAGCAGTCCAGCGGGACGAAGCACAGATACGCAGTATTTT | CASSPAGRSTDTQYF
few | 14 | TRBD1 | TRBJ2-4 | TRBV7-2 | TGTGCCAGCAGCCAGGACAGGAATAGTCCCATTCAGTACTTC | CASSQDRNSPIQYF
once | 18 | TRBD2 | TRBJ2-2 | TRBV18 | TGTGCCAGCTCACCACAGTCAACGAGCGGGAGAGGCACCGGGGAGCTGTTTTTT | CASSPQSTSGRGTGELFF
- | 19 | - | TRBJ2-2 | TRBV4-3 | TGCGCCAGCAGCCAAGGTAGGGCAGGGGACCTCTTGAACACCGGGGAGCTGTTTTTT | CASSQGRAGDLLNTGELFF
- | 15 | TRBD2 | TRBJ2-7 | TRBV7-6 | TGTGCCAGCAGCAGAACTAGCGCAGACTCCTACGAGCAGTACTTC | CASSRTSADSYEQYF
- | 13 | - | TRBJ2-1 | TRBV27 | TGTGCCAGCAGTTTGGACTACCCTAATGAGCAGTTCTTC | CASSLDYPNEQFF
- | 10 | - | TRBJ2-7 | TRBV20-1 | TGCAGTGCCCTGTTTCACGAGCAGTACTTC | CSALFHEQYF
few | 17 | TRBD2 | TRBJ2-1 | TRBV25-1 | TGTGCCAGCAGTGACCACGCCGGAGCGGGGGGATACAATGAGCAGTTCTTC | CASSDHAGAGGYNEQFF
- | 17 | TRBD2 | TRBJ2-1 | TRBV7-6 | TGTGCCAGCAGCTTAGACCACGCTAGCGGGGTTTACAATGAGCAGTTCTTC | CASSLDHASGVYNEQFF
- | 15 | - | TRBJ1-5 | TRBV9 | TGTGCCAGCAGCGTGGGGGGGGGCGCAGCTCAGCCCCAGCATTTT | CASSVGGGAAQPQHF
- | 13 | - | TRBJ2-7 | TRBV6-5 | TGTGCCAGCAGTTACAGGGGCCCCTACGAGCAGTACTTC | CASSYRGPYEQYF
- | 16 | - | TRBJ1-2 | TRBV7-2 | TGTGCCAGCAGACAAGCTACGACATTGCGGGGTGGCGGCTACACCTTC | CASRQATTLRGGGYTF
- | 14 | TRBD1 | TRBJ1-6 | TRBV6-4 | TGTGCCAGCAGTCAGGGGGCGCGGGATTCACCCCTCCACTTT | CASSQGARDSPLHF
- | 14 | TRBD1 | TRBJ2-7 | TRBV5-4 | TGTGCCAGCAGCTTGGCACAGGGGGCGCGGGAGCAGTACTTC | CASSLAQGAREQYF
- | 15 | - | TRBJ1-1 | TRBV15 | TGTGCCACCAGCAGAGCACCGGTTTCGAACACTGAAGCTTTCTTT | CATSRAPVSNTEAFF
- | 17 | TRBD2 | TRBJ2-3 | TRBV7-3 | TGTGCCAGCAGCCTTCGGACTAGCGGGGGGAGCACAGATACGCAGTATTTT | CASSLRTSGGSTDTQYF
- | 14 | - | TRBJ2-7 | TRBV4-3 | TGCGCCAGCAGCCCCACAGATCTCTCCTACGAGCAGTACTTC | CASSPTDLSYEQYF
- | 12 | - | TRBJ2-7 | TRBV7-9 | TGTTCCAGCAGCCGAGGACAGACGAAGCAGTACTTC | CSSSRGQTKQYF
- | 15 | TRBD2 | TRBJ2-2 | TRBV18 | TGTGCCAGCTCACCCAGCGGGGAGAACACCGGGGAGCTGTTTTTT | CASSPSGENTGELFF
- | 14 | - | TRBJ2-7 | TRBV5-1 | TGCGCCAGCAGGGGGCTACAGACCACCTACGAGCAGTACTTC | CASRGLQTTYEQYF
- | 13 | TRBD1 | TRBJ2-5 | TRBV2 | TGTGCCGGCCACAGGGGGCTATGGGAGACCCAGTACTTC | CAGHRGLWETQYF
- | 15 | - | TRBJ2-1 | TRBV10-1 | TGCGCCAGCACCGGTCGGAGGATTGGGCCTAGGAAGCAGTTCTTC | CASTGRRIGPRKQFF
- | 15 | - | TRBJ1-2 | TRBV19 | TGTGCCAGTAGTATAGGTGAGGGATTAGCAAGTGGCTACACCTTC | CASSIGEGLASGYTF
- | 14 | - | TRBJ2-1 | TRBV5-1 | TGCGCCAGCAGGAACGCACAGGGCGGCTTTGAGCAGTTCTTC | CASRNAQGGFEQFF
- | 15 | - | TRBJ1-2 | TRBV5-4 | TGTGCCAGCAGCTTGGTTGCCAGGGATAACTATGGCTACACCTTC | CASSLVARDNYGYTF
- | 15 | TRBD1 | TRBJ1-1 | TRBV7-2 | TGTGCCAGCAGCTCCCTGGGACAGCCGAACACTGAAGCTTTCTTT | CASSSLGQPNTEAFF
- | 16 | TRBD2 | TRBJ2-7 | TRBV11-2 | TGTGCCAGCAGCTTAGTTGCTAGCGGGGGTTCCTACGAGCAGTACTTC | CASSLVASGGSYEQYF
- | 12 | - | TRBJ2-3 | TRBV11-3 | TGTGCCAGCAGCTTTAGCTCGGATACGCAGTATTTT | CASSFSSDTQYF
- | 15 | TRBD2 | TRBJ2-5 | TRBV7-2 | TGTGCCAGCAGCCTTAGATGGCGGGGGACCGAGGACCAGTACTTC | CASSLRWRGTEDQYF
- | 13 | TRBD2 | TRBJ2-7 | TRBV28 | TGTGCCATACTAGCGGGAAGCTCCTACGAGCAGTACTTC | CAILAGSSYEQYF
- | 13 | - | TRBJ2-2 | TRBV7-3 | TGTGCCAGCAGCTCAAGCGGCCCCGGGGAGCTGTTTTTT | CASSSSGPGELFF
- | 18 | TRBD2 | TRBJ2-6 | TRBV7-3 | TGTGCCAGCAGCTTACCTAGCGGGGGTCTAGCCGGGGCCAATGTCCTGACTTTC | CASSLPSGGLAGANVLTF
- | 12 | - | TRBJ2-1 | TRBV6-5 | TGTGCCAGCAGCAAGGCAGACGGGGAGCAGTTCTTC | CASSKADGEQFF
- | 15 | - | TRBJ2-2 | TRBV11-3 | TGTGCCAGCAGCTTAGCTCCGGGGAACACCGGGGAGCTGTTTTTT | CASSLAPGNTGELFF